This T cell receptor (beta chain) was identified during a study of blood T cell repertoires in COVID-19. Study in general: The cDNA or gDNA used as material had been derived from T cells, B-cell-depleted T cells, or PBMCs.

This CDR3 spans 11 amino acids. V lost 5 bases, J lost 3 bases, and 5 bases lay in between. Germline values: CDR1 MNHEY, CDR2 SVGAGI. Produced via immunoSEQ multiplex PCR; TCRdb's table is partial and in-frame only. The sample lists approximately 210,000 clones; roughly four fifths were seen once. In this sample, this clone turned up a few times. Sequencing input: peripheral blood. The chain has TRBV6-5 and TRBJ2-7; D unclear. This TCR came from an older woman with active or convalescent COVID-19. The CDR3 sequence: CASSPLYEQYF. Here the CDR3 DNA reads TGTGCCAGCAGTCCACTCTACGAGCAGTACTTC.